These 24 T cell receptor beta chains share one sample of origin, sequenced in a study of cytomegalovirus exposure and HLA in healthy donors. PCR primers comprised 60 Vbeta and 13 Jbeta primers. The assay was immunoSEQ multiplex PCR, and TCRdb's table has in-frame clones only and misses some. The sample has 200,000 or so clones; around 85% are singletons. Sequenced: PBMCs. Every receptor here comes from a human donor in good health.

The CDR3 DNA reads TGTGCCAGCAGCGCCGGACAGGGGAACTATGGCTACACCTTC. Translating it yields CASSAGQGNYGYTF. The V and J genes are TRBV7-9 and TRBJ1-2; 9 nucleotides align to TRBD1. The CDR3 consists of 14 residues. Germline trimming cut 5 bases from V and 2 bases from J; bases unmatched to any gene: 3. The germline gives CDR1 SEHNR, CDR2 FQNEAQ (reference sequence).

This chain uses TRBV29-1 with TRBJ2-6, with D possibly matching TRBD2 (6 bases). The V gene lost 6 bases and the J gene lost 4 bases, with 10 bases spanning the gap. CDR3 length: 13 amino acids. Germline values: CDR1 SQVTM, CDR2 ANQGSEA. The CDR3 region is CSVGTSGANVLTF. For the CDR3, the DNA is TGCAGCGTAGGGACTTCCGGGGCCAACGTCCTGACTTTC.

There are a few counts of this clone. The rearrangement links TRBV5-6 to TRBJ1-2, with D tentatively TRBD1 (6 bases). Trimming took off 2 bases at V and 8 bases at J, with 16 bases between the two ends. The CDR3 has 14 residues. Per the germline V gene, CDR1 is SGHDT and CDR2 is YYEEEE. CDR3 sequence reads: CASSLGQGLGGYTF. The CDR3 coding sequence is TGTGCCAGCAGCTTAGGCCAGGGGTTGGGAGGCTACACCTTC.

The chain combines TRBV2 with TRBJ1-1; 9 bases align to TRBD1. Germline V gene lookup returns CDR1 SNHLY and CDR2 FYNNEI. This CDR3 is built from 14 residues. V lost 7 bases and J lost 6; bases outside the gene matches: 9. The CDR3 nucleotides are TGTGCCAGCATACCGGGACAGGGAACCCCTGAAGCTTTCTTT. As protein: CASIPGQGTPEAFF.

V gene TRBV7-8 combines with J gene TRBJ2-7; 14 positions agree with TRBD2. V gave up 1 base and J gave up 6 bases; unmatched junction bases: 17. CDR1 SGHVS and CDR2 FQNEAQ come from the germline V gene. The CDR3 is 20 residues long. The CDR3 DNA reads as TGTGCCAGCAGCTTAGTGCGCTGGGACGGGGGGACTAGCGGGAGAGGCGAGCAGTACTTC. It yields the protein CASSLVRWDGGTSGRGEQYF.

This clone was seen a single time. V usage is TRBV28 and J usage is TRBJ2-1; 12 bases line up with TRBD2. The CDR3 consists of 16 residues. Germline trimming cut 5 bases from V and 6 bases from J; bases unmatched to any gene: 8. Per the germline V gene, CDR1 is MDHEN and CDR2 is SYDVKM. The CDR3 spells CASSPPSGRALNEQFF. CDR3 DNA sequence: TGTGCCAGCAGTCCTCCTAGCGGGAGGGCCCTCAATGAGCAGTTCTTC.

The chain joins TRBV28 to TRBJ2-7; no definite D call. This CDR3 is 12 amino acids long. Germline-derived CDR1 and CDR2 are MDHEN and SYDVKM. V lost 3 bases to trimming and J lost 5 bases, with 8 bases between them. CDR3 region: CASSFRIDEQYF. The CDR3 nucleotides are TGTGCCAGCAGTTTCAGGATCGACGAGCAGTACTTC.

This clone has only one observation. The chain links TRBV7-8 to TRBJ2-2, with 11 bases identical to TRBD1. The CDR3 has 14 residues. The germline gives CDR1 SGHVS, CDR2 FQNEAQ. The CDR3 region is CVWKDRGPDGELFF. The CDR3 DNA follows: TGTGTCTGGAAGGACAGGGGGCCCGACGGGGAGCTGTTTTTT.

This chain uses TRBV28 with TRBJ2-7, with a possible D match to TRBD1 (6 bases). CDR3 length: 15 amino acids. Germline loops: CDR1 MDHEN, CDR2 SYDVKM. The V end was cut by 4 bases, the J end by 2 bases, with 15 bases between. CDR3 DNA: TGTGCCAGCAGTTATGAGGACAGTCTGGCCTACGAGCAGTACTTC. It specifies CASSYEDSLAYEQYF. Full variable domain (remainder filled in from reference TRBV28 and TRBJ2-7): DVKVTQSSRYLVKRTGEKVFLECVQDMDHENMFWYRQDPGLGLRLIYFSYDVKMKEKGDIPEGYSVSREKKERFSLILESASTNQTSMYLCASSYEDSLAYEQYFGPGTRLTVT.

V is TRBV27 and J is TRBJ2-5; a weak D match, TRBD1 (5 bases). The closer fit of TRBJ2-7 to the DNA end suggests the J call may be wrong. Germline loops: CDR1 MNHEY, CDR2 SMNVEV (reference sequence). The CDR3 contains 12 residues. As DNA, the CDR3 is TGTGCCAGCTGGGGCAGCTCCTACGAGCAGTACTTC. It codes for CASWGSSYEQYF.

V is TRBV7-2 and J is TRBJ2-3; D perhaps matches TRBD1 (7 bases). Germline CDR1 SGHTA, CDR2 FQGNSA. The CDR3 runs 17 residues. V was pared by 1 base and J by 1 base, with 15 bases between. CDR3 DNA: TGTGCCAGCAGCTTAGTCATCTTCAGGGGGGGCACAGATACGCAGTATTTT. Its protein is CASSLVIFRGGTDTQYF.

This chain links TRBV15 with TRBJ1-5; D is possibly TRBD1 (6 bases). Trimming left V 5 bases short and J 0 bases short, with 17 bases between. The CDR3 sequence is 17 residues long. Germline V gene lookup returns CDR1 LNHNV and CDR2 YYDKDF (reference sequence). The CDR3 reads CATSPYQQGASNQPQHF. CDR3 DNA sequence: TGTGCCACCAGCCCGTACCAACAGGGAGCTAGCAATCAGCCCCAGCATTTT.

Here the CDR3 reads CASSLGQGRGTDTQYF. In DNA form, the CDR3 reads TGTGCCAGCAGCTTGGGACAGGGTAGGGGCACAGATACGCAGTATTTT. This chain uses TRBV5-8 with TRBJ2-3, with 7 bases lining up with TRBD1. The V and J ends lost 0 bases and 1 base, in that order; junction bases with no gene match: 5. This CDR3 region has 16 residues. Per the germline V gene, CDR1 is SGHTS and CDR2 is YDEGEE.

This clone came up a few times. The chain employs TRBV5-6 and TRBJ2-4; possible D gene TRBD2, 5 bases. The CDR3 is made up of 15 amino acids. Germline CDR1 reads SGHDT; CDR2 reads YYEEEE. Trimming left V 4 bases short and J 1 base short, with 12 bases between. The CDR3, as DNA: TGTGCCAGCAGCAGGAGGCAAGTCGCCAAAAACATTCAGTACTTC. Translation: CASSRRQVAKNIQYF.

This clone was seen a few times. The chain uses TRBV6-5 and TRBJ1-1; D unresolved. The CDR3 spans 15 residues. Trimming pared 2 bases from V and 1 base from J, leaving 11 bases between. CDR1 and CDR2 from the germline V gene are MNHEY and SVGAGI. CDR3 loop: CASSYTRRGNTEAFF. As DNA, the CDR3 is TGTGCCAGCAGTTACACTCGACGGGGGAACACTGAAGCTTTCTTT.

The V call is TRBV9, the J call TRBJ2-2; TRBD2 matches at 7 bases. Germline trimming cut 2 bases from V and 0 bases from J; bases unmatched to any gene: 10. CDR1 is SGDLS, CDR2 YYNGEE, per germline. This CDR3 has 18 amino acids. The CDR3 DNA reads TGTGCCAGCAGCGTCGCAGGGTTTACTAGCGCGAACACCGGGGAGCTGTTTTTT. Amino acids: CASSVAGFTSANTGELFF.

CDR3 region: CAGGRVTGELFF. CDR3 in DNA: TGTGCCGGGGGCCGGGTCACCGGGGAGCTGTTTTTT. The gene calls are TRBV7-9 and TRBJ2-2, with D perhaps TRBD1 (6 bases). V shed 11 bases and J shed 4 bases, with 11 bases lying between them. This CDR3 contains 12 residues. The germline CDR1 and CDR2 sequences are SEHNR and FQNEAQ (reference sequence).

The chain uses TRBV25-1 and TRBJ1-2; tentatively, D is TRBD1 (5 bases). V dropped 3 bases and J dropped 7 bases, with 6 bases sitting between them. CDR3 length: 11 residues. In germline, CDR1 is MGHDK, CDR2 SYGVNS. CDR3 residues: CASSETVGYTF. The CDR3 coding sequence is TGTGCCAGCAGTGAGACAGTTGGCTACACCTTC.

This rearrangement joins TRBV5-6 to TRBJ1-4, with D tentatively TRBD1 (6 bases). From germline, CDR1 is SGHDT and CDR2 YYEEEE. The CDR3 sequence is 14 residues long. The ends were cut back, 5 bases at V and 11 bases at J, with 19 bases in the middle. DNA for the CDR3: TGTGCCAGCAGGAATCAGGGGTGGAAGAGCAAACTGTTTTTT. Its protein product is CASRNQGWKSKLFF.

The CDR3 coding sequence is TGTGCCACCGCTAGCGGAGTAAGCACAGATACGCAGTATTTT. It translates to CATASGVSTDTQYF. This chain connects TRBV2 to TRBJ2-3; 7 positions agree with TRBD2. V gave up 10 bases and J gave up 0 bases; unmatched junction bases: 7. CDR1 and CDR2 from the germline V gene are SNHLY and FYNNEI. CDR3 length: 14 amino acids.

The rearrangement joins TRBV5-8 to TRBJ2-5; 9 bases align to TRBD2. The CDR3 has 16 residues. Trimming cost V 4 bases and J 4 bases; bases outside gene matches: 11. CDR1 and CDR2 (germline): SGHTS, YDEGEE. CDR3 sequence (DNA): TGTGCCAGCAGCAAAGGACTAGCGCGGGTGGGAGAGACCCAGTACTTC. Encoded protein: CASSKGLARVGETQYF. Full variable domain (remainder filled in from reference TRBV5-8 and TRBJ2-5): EAGVTQSPTHLIKTRGQQATLRCSPISGHTSVYWYQQALGLGLQFLLWYDEGEERNRGNFPPRFSGRQFPNYSSELNVNALELEDSALYLCASSKGLARVGETQYFGPGTRLLVL.

The chain couples TRBV4-3 to TRBJ2-7; TRBD2 is a possible D gene (6 bases). Per the germline V gene, CDR1 is LGHNA and CDR2 is YSLEER. Deletions cut 0 bases from V and 3 bases from J, with 18 bases between. The CDR3 runs 17 residues. The CDR3 protein is CASSQEIVGGKGYEQYF. DNA for the CDR3: TGCGCCAGCAGCCAAGAGATTGTGGGGGGAAAAGGCTACGAGCAGTACTTC.

V usage is TRBV7-8 and J usage is TRBJ2-7; the D gene is possibly TRBD2 (5 bases). The V end was cut by 2 bases, the J end by 9 bases, with 14 bases between. Germline V CDR1 and CDR2: SGHVS, FQNEAQ. CDR3 length: 13 residues. The CDR3, as DNA: TGTGCCAGCAGCTTAACACGGGAAGTAGCGCAGTACTTC. Translating gives CASSLTREVAQYF.

Remarks on this clone: The same CDR3 also results from other DNA sequences found in this sample. This chain uses TRBV19 with TRBJ2-5; 7 nucleotides align to TRBD1. The CDR3 is 17 residues long. The germline V gene encodes CDR1 LNHDA and CDR2 SQIVND (reference sequence). Trimming cost V 5 bases and J 1 base; bases outside gene matches: 13. CDR3 residues: CASSRNRGVLVQETQYF. The CDR3, as DNA: TGTGCCAGTAGTCGGAACAGGGGAGTGTTGGTCCAAGAGACCCAGTACTTC.